These T cell receptor beta chains were read from a single sample in a study of radiation and T cells in renal cell carcinoma. TCRdb's table, derived via immunoSEQ multiplex PCR, lists solely in-frame clones and lacks some. The top ten clones hold roughly 13% of a sample with about 150,000 clones, roughly 87% of them seen once. This material consisted of blood, taken from a patient whose treatment included radiotherapy and nephrectomy. The origin of the receptors is a woman aged 45-60 years with renal cell carcinoma. Each CDR3 is given without its conserved first and last residue. Where a row states a size, it is once, few, many or the class of an expanded clone; other rows omit it.

size: NA; J: TRBJ2-1; V: TRBV7-2; CDR3: ASSLGGGAGSEQF
size: NA; J: TRBJ1-5; V: TRBV7-9; CDR3: ASSLVVGEGNQPQH
size: NA; J: TRBJ1-5; V: TRBV6-1; CDR3: ASSGGILSNQPQH
size: NA; J: TRBJ2-5; V: TRBV13; CDR3: ASSDRTGKKTQY
size: NA; J: TRBJ2-7; V: TRBV19; CDR3: ASSMGTETYEQY
size: NA; J: TRBJ2-6; V: TRBV19; CDR3: ASSIELGFSNVLT
size: NA; J: TRBJ2-6; V: TRBV5-1; CDR3: ASSGGTSGANVLT
size: NA; J: TRBJ2-1; V: TRBV7-9; CDR3: ASSLELALGNEQF
size: few; J: TRBJ2-7; V: TRBV6-1; CDR3: ASSEVLSKQY
size: NA; J: TRBJ1-6; V: TRBV19; CDR3: ASREGSSYNSPLH
size: NA; J: TRBJ1-6; V: TRBV6-1; CDR3: ASSGIGGQNNSPLH
size: NA; J: TRBJ1-2; V: TRBV7-9; CDR3: ASSLTAGPYGYT
size: NA; J: TRBJ1-1; V: TRBV7-6; CDR3: ASSRTGDTEAF
size: NA; J: TRBJ2-1; V: TRBV18; CDR3: ASSQLVGSYNEQF
size: few; J: TRBJ1-6; V: TRBV18; CDR3: ASSPGQESALH
size: NA; J: TRBJ2-3; V: TRBV15; CDR3: ATSRATDTQY
size: NA; J: TRBJ1-4; V: TRBV19; CDR3: ASSMRGFREKLF